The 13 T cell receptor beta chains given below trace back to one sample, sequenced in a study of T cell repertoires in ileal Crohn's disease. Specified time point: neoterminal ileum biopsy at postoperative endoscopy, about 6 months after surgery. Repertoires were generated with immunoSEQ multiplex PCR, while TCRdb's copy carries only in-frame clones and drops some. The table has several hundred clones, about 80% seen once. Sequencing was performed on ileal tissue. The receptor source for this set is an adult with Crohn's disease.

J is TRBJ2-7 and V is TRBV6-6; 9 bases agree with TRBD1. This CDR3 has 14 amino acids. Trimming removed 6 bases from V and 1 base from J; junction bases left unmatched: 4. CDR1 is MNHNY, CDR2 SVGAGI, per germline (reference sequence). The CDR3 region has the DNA TGTGCCAGCAGGGGGACAGGGAGTTCCTACGAGCAGTACTTC. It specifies CASRGTGSSYEQYF.

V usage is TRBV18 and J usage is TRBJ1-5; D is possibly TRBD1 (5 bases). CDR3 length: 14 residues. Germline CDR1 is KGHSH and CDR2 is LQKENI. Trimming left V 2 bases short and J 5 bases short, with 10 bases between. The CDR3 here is CASSPNGADQPQHF. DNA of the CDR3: TGTGCCAGCTCACCAAATGGGGCCGATCAGCCCCAGCATTTT.

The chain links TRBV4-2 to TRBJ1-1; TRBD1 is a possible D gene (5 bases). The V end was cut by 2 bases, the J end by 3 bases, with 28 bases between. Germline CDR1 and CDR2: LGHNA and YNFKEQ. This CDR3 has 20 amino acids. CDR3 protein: CASSQTNRGGLGAFHTEAFF. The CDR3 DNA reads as TGTGCCAGCAGCCAAACCAACCGGGGAGGGCTAGGGGCGTTCCACACTGAAGCTTTCTTT.

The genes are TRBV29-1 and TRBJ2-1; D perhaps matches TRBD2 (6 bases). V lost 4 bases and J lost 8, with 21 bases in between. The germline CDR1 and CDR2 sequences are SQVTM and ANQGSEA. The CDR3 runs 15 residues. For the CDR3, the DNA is TGCAGCGTTGTCCCTGCGGTCTCCTGGGGGGATGAGCAGTTCTTC. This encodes CSVVPAVSWGDEQFF.

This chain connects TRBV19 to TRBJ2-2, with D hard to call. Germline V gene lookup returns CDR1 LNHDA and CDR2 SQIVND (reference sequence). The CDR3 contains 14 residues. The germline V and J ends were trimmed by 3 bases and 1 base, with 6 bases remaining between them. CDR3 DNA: TGTGCCAGTAGTATCGTGAGGAACACCGGGGAGCTGTTTTTT. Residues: CASSIVRNTGELFF.

The CDR3 nucleotides are TGCGCCAGCAGCCCTACTAGTTTTAGGCTTGAAGATACGCAGTATTTT. Its protein product is CASSPTSFRLEDTQYF. This rearrangement joins TRBV5-1 to TRBJ2-3; a weak D match, TRBD2 (5 bases). This CDR3 spans 16 amino acids. CDR1 is SGHRS, CDR2 YFSETQ, per germline. Trimming took off 4 bases at V and 5 bases at J, with 20 bases between the two ends.

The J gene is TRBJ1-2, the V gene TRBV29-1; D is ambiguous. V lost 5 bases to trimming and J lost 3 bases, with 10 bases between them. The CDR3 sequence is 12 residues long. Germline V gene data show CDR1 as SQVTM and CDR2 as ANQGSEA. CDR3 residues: CSVIEQDYGYTF. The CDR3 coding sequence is TGCAGCGTTATAGAACAAGACTATGGCTACACCTTC.

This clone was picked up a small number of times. The CDR3, as DNA: TGCGCCAGCAGCTTCGGGACTACCCAAGAGACCCAGTACTTC. Protein: CASSFGTTQETQYF. The chain links TRBV5-1 to TRBJ2-5, with 7 bases identical to TRBD2. CDR3 size: 14 residues. Germline V gene data show CDR1 as SGHRS and CDR2 as YFSETQ. Trimming cost V 2 bases and J 1 base; bases outside gene matches: 2.

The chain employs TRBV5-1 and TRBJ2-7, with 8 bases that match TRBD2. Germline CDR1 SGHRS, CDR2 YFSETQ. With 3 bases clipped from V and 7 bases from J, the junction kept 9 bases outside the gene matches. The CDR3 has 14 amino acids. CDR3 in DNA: TGCGCCAGCAGCTCCGGGACTAGTCTCGGGGAGCAGTACTTC. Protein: CASSSGTSLGEQYF.

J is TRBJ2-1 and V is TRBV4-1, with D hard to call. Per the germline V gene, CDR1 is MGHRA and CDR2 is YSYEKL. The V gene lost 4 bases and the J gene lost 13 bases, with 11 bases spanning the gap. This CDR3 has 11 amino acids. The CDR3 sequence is CASSPGYEQFF. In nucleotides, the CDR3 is TGCGCCAGCAGCCCGGGTTACGAACAGTTCTTC.

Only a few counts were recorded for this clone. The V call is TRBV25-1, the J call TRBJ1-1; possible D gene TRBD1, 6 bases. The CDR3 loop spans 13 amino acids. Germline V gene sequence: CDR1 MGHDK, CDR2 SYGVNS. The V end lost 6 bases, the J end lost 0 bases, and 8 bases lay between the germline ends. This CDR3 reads CASRDSLNTEAFF. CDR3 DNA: TGTGCCAGCAGGGACAGCTTGAACACTGAAGCTTTCTTT.

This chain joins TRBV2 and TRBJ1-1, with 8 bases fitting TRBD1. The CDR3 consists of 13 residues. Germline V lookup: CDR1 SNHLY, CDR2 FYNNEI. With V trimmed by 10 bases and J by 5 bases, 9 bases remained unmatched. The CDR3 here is CATKGTGGTEAFF. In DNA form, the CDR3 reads TGTGCCACTAAAGGAACAGGGGGGACTGAAGCTTTCTTT.

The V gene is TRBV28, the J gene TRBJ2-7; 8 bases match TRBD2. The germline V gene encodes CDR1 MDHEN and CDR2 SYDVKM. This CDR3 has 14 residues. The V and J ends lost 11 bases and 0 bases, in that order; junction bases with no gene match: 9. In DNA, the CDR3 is TGTGCCGTCCAAGCCGGGAGGGGCTCCTACGAGCAGTACGTC. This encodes CAVQAGRGSYEQYV.